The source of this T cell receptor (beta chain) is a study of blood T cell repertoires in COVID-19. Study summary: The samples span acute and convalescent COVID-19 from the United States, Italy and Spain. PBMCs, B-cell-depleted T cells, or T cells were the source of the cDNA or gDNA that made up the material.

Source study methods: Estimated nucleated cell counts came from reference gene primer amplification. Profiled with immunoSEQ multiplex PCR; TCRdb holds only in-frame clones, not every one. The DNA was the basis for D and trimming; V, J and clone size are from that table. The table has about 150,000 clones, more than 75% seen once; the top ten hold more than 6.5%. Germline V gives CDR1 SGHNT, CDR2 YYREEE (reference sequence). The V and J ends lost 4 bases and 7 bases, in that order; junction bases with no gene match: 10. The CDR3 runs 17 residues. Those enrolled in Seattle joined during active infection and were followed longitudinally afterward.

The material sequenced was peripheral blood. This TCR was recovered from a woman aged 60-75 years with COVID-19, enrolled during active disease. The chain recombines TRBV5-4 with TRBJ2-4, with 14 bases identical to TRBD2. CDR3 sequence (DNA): TGTGCCAGCAGCCCAGGGACTAGCGGGAGTCTGGGGAACATTCAGTACTTC. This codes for CASSPGTSGSLGNIQYF.